Sequencing of this TCR beta chain was carried out in a study of T cell repertoires in aging, cancer and after chemotherapy (dated by TCRdb to the late 2010s). With regard to the full study: The donors fell into six age groups ranging from 30 or younger to 70 or older, and each group had at least three individuals. In the hematological group, the paired samples taken before and after chemotherapy came from chronic lymphocytic leukemia patients given fludarabine- or bendamustine-based regimens. The complete dataset included approximately 8.8 million TCR reads. The study profiled peripheral blood TCR beta repertoires from healthy donors and cancer patients to examine immunoaging and T cell reconstitution after chemotherapy. Alongside around 98 healthy donors serving as a reference group, the cohort included some 220 cancer patients, of whom 90 to 94 had hematological cancers and 124 had solid cancers. Here is what the overall study found, with its caveats: Declining TCR diversity with age in healthy donors was mainly explained by loss of richness; in cancer patients, loss of evenness also contributed. According to the authors, the repertoire data do not permit conclusions about immunological memory after chemotherapy. Hematological cancer patients had lymphoid organ infiltration, which may itself impair thymic emigration or peripheral T cell expansion. Median generation probability increased over the chemotherapy interval in both cancer cohorts, suggesting repertoire reconstitution through rebound thymic output. Untreated patients with hematological or solid cancers showed significantly lower blood TCR diversity and higher clonality than age-matched healthy donors.

Using a mixed TRB-A/B primer pool, multiplex touch-down PCR amplified rearranged TRB sequences covering the V, D and J segments. Two consecutive PCR reactions with Phusion HS II polymerase added Illumina adapters and sample indices to the amplicons. Amplicons were gel-purified using the NucleoSpin Gel and PCR Clean-up kit and were subsequently checked with Qubit and an Agilent 2100 Bioanalyzer. Sequencing of libraries was carried out on an Illumina MiSeq in 600-cycle, single-indexed, paired-end runs. Per the source publication's procedure: MiXCR versions 2.12 and 3.0.5 were used to process TRB sequences. Each unique CDR3 nucleotide sequence was counted as one clone, and only productive sequences with at least two reads were retained. The repertoire metrics were Shannon diversity, evenness, clonality (calculated as one minus evenness), and diversity profiles parameterized by alpha from 0 to 5. The IGoR algorithm was used to calculate generation probabilities of clones in the paired pre- and post-chemotherapy samples. Using fastp trimming at Q25 and MiXCR clonotype assembly, TCRdb reanalyzed the public sequencing data and kept in-frame beta chains. Each entry merges the rows of one CDR3 protein and shows their most common DNA and genes. The V and J calls follow TCRdb's processing rather than the paper's. For this sample the table gives several thousand distinct CDR3 sequences, of which 30% to 40% were detected only once. The ten largest clones take up under 20% of the sample.

Turning to this clonotype: There is no known antigen for this receptor. A read error may produce the germline difference seen at one junction end.

CDR1 SGHDT and CDR2 YYEEEE are derived from the germline V gene. From the cysteine up to the phenylalanine, the CDR3 has a length of 14 residues. The DNA shown is the 42-base CDR3, in frame from base 1. Instead of sorted cells or RNA, genomic DNA extracted from peripheral blood served as the source for amplifying TCR beta rearrangements. The chain employs TRBV5-6 and TRBJ1-4; the D gene is not confidently resolved. Sequenced: blood. The sequence derives from a human donor with a blood cancer. The donor label of this sample is uncertain. This receptor has the CDR3 CASSLEPGNEKLFF. In nucleotides, the sequence is TGCGCCAGCAGCTTGGAGCCGGGGAATGAAAAACTGTTTTTT.